The text below deals with one TCR beta chain. Its target is not known. The PCR contained 60 Vbeta and 13 Jbeta primers. TCRdb's copy holds only in-frame clones and misses some; the assay was immunoSEQ multiplex PCR. In the table there are about 180,000 clones, around 76% of which are singletons. The data were obtained in a study of cytomegalovirus exposure and HLA in healthy donors. Study observations and caveats: Roughly uniform sequencing depth across donors was assumed, possibly incorrectly. Only CMV serostatus was available as immune exposure information.

Healthy individuals who donated bone marrow served as the donors. Sequences were obtained from PBMCs. The receptor was isolated from a woman in her twenties or thirties in good health and CMV-seropositive.

The CDR3 DNA reads TGTGCCAGCAGCTTACGAGCCGGGACAGGGAGAATGAGCAATCAGCCCCAGCATTTT. It is translated as CASSLRAGTGRMSNQPQHF. The rearrangement joins TRBV7-8 to TRBJ1-5; the match to TRBD1 covers 9 bases. V shed 2 bases and J 1 base; nucleotides not matched to a gene: 12. Looked up from germline, CDR1 is SGHVS and CDR2 is FQNEAQ. This CDR3 contains 19 residues.